This is a list of T cell receptor beta chains from one sample in a study of cytomegalovirus exposure and HLA in healthy donors. Generated by immunoSEQ multiplex PCR, the TCRdb table keeps only in-frame clones and is missing some. The profile shows over 100,000 clones, 89% of them singletons. The specimen was PBMCs. Source of these receptors: a woman aged 18-30 years in good health and CMV-seronegative. Both conserved end residues are part of each CDR3. The order of the fields is J gene, D gene, V gene, clone size, CDR3 protein, CDR3 DNA. D genes are given only for firm matches. Size is stated for part of the rows, as once, few or many counts, or as a class when the clone is expanded.

J gene: TRBJ2-1
D gene: -
V gene: TRBV6-1
clone size: once
CDR3 protein: CASSRTDININWQFF
CDR3 DNA: TGTGCCAGCAGCAGGACAGATATAAATATAAATTGGCAGTTCTTC

J gene: TRBJ2-5
D gene: -
V gene: TRBV5-4
clone size: once
CDR3 protein: CASSSLQHRTQYF
CDR3 DNA: TGTGCCAGCAGCTCGCTCCAGCACAGGACCCAGTACTTC

J gene: TRBJ2-1
D gene: TRBD2
V gene: TRBV5-4
clone size: -
CDR3 protein: CASSPDPSGVGNEQFF
CDR3 DNA: TGTGCCAGCAGCCCGGACCCTAGCGGGGTTGGAAATGAGCAGTTCTTC

J gene: TRBJ1-4
D gene: -
V gene: TRBV9
clone size: -
CDR3 protein: CASNPGNTATNEKLFF
CDR3 DNA: TGTGCCAGCAACCCAGGAAATACAGCAACTAATGAAAAACTGTTTTTT

J gene: TRBJ2-3
D gene: TRBD1
V gene: TRBV5-8
clone size: -
CDR3 protein: CASRENRGLRTDTQYF
CDR3 DNA: TGTGCCAGCAGGGAGAACAGGGGATTGAGGACAGATACGCAGTATTTT

J gene: TRBJ2-7
D gene: -
V gene: TRBV14
clone size: -
CDR3 protein: CASSQGGALPSYEQYF
CDR3 DNA: TGTGCCAGCAGCCAAGGAGGAGCCTTACCATCCTACGAGCAGTACTTC

J gene: TRBJ1-1
D gene: -
V gene: TRBV6-4
clone size: -
CDR3 protein: CASRGGTPTEAFF
CDR3 DNA: TGTGCCAGCAGGGGAGGGACTCCCACTGAAGCTTTCTTT

J gene: TRBJ1-1
D gene: -
V gene: TRBV9
clone size: once
CDR3 protein: CASSVVEGPGSGDTEAFF
CDR3 DNA: TGTGCCAGCAGCGTAGTGGAGGGGCCAGGGTCGGGGGACACTGAAGCTTTCTTT

J gene: TRBJ1-4
D gene: TRBD1
V gene: TRBV7-8
clone size: -
CDR3 protein: CASSPDRVGSVGKLFF
CDR3 DNA: TGTGCCAGCAGCCCTGACAGGGTGGGGAGTGTAGGAAAACTGTTTTTT

J gene: TRBJ2-1
D gene: TRBD2
V gene: TRBV7-9
clone size: -
CDR3 protein: CASSSQRGGLNEQFF
CDR3 DNA: TGTGCCAGCAGCTCTCAGCGGGGGGGCTTGAATGAGCAGTTCTTC

J gene: TRBJ1-1
D gene: -
V gene: TRBV6-6
clone size: -
CDR3 protein: CASSFPPSTGNTEAFF
CDR3 DNA: TGTGCCAGCAGTTTCCCGCCCTCAACAGGGAACACTGAAGCTTTCTTT

J gene: TRBJ1-5
D gene: -
V gene: TRBV27
clone size: -
CDR3 protein: CASSFRGAGQPQHF
CDR3 DNA: TGTGCCAGCAGTTTTCGGGGGGCGGGTCAGCCCCAGCATTTT

J gene: TRBJ1-5
D gene: -
V gene: TRBV15
clone size: -
CDR3 protein: CATSSQGSQPQHF
CDR3 DNA: TGTGCCACCAGCAGCCAGGGTTCTCAGCCCCAGCATTTT

J gene: TRBJ2-3
D gene: TRBD2
V gene: TRBV4-2
clone size: once
CDR3 protein: CASSQVSGAKGDTQYF
CDR3 DNA: TGTGCCAGCAGCCAAGTTAGCGGGGCGAAGGGGGATACGCAGTATTTT

J gene: TRBJ1-2
D gene: -
V gene: TRBV15
clone size: -
CDR3 protein: CATSRDREGYTF
CDR3 DNA: TGTGCCACCAGCAGAGACAGGGAAGGCTACACCTTC

J gene: TRBJ2-5
D gene: TRBD1
V gene: TRBV7-3
clone size: -
CDR3 protein: CASSQRGQGAVETQYF
CDR3 DNA: TGTGCCAGCAGCCAAAGGGGACAGGGGGCTGTTGAGACCCAGTACTTC

J gene: TRBJ1-2
D gene: -
V gene: TRBV7-8
clone size: -
CDR3 protein: CASSLVPPGNYGYTF
CDR3 DNA: TGTGCCAGCAGCTTAGTTCCCCCAGGCAACTATGGCTACACCTTC

J gene: TRBJ1-6
D gene: -
V gene: TRBV7-3
clone size: -
CDR3 protein: CASSLTSGYNSPLHF
CDR3 DNA: TGTGCCAGCAGCTTAACATCCGGGTATAATTCACCCCTCCACTTT

J gene: TRBJ1-2
D gene: -
V gene: TRBV11-2
clone size: few
CDR3 protein: CASSFDGISNYGYTF
CDR3 DNA: TGTGCCAGCAGCTTCGACGGGATTTCTAACTATGGCTACACCTTC

J gene: TRBJ1-3
D gene: -
V gene: TRBV15
clone size: -
CDR3 protein: CATSRGQAVGNTIYF
CDR3 DNA: TGTGCCACCAGCAGAGGACAGGCAGTCGGAAACACCATATATTTT

J gene: TRBJ1-5
D gene: -
V gene: TRBV5-1
clone size: -
CDR3 protein: CASSLDGSNQPQHF
CDR3 DNA: TGCGCCAGCAGCTTGGACGGTAGCAATCAGCCCCAGCATTTT

J gene: TRBJ2-7
D gene: -
V gene: TRBV2
clone size: -
CDR3 protein: CASSSGLLSSYEQYF
CDR3 DNA: TGTGCCAGCAGTTCGGGACTCCTGAGCTCCTACGAGCAGTACTTC

J gene: TRBJ2-7
D gene: TRBD1
V gene: TRBV5-1
clone size: few
CDR3 protein: CASSPDRGLRHEQYF
CDR3 DNA: TGCGCCAGCAGCCCGGACAGGGGGCTTAGACACGAGCAGTACTTC

J gene: TRBJ1-5
D gene: -
V gene: TRBV10-2
clone size: -
CDR3 protein: CASNESLDQPQHF
CDR3 DNA: TGCGCCAGCAATGAGAGCCTCGATCAGCCCCAGCATTTT

J gene: TRBJ1-1
D gene: -
V gene: TRBV18
clone size: -
CDR3 protein: CASSPPAGFNTEAFF
CDR3 DNA: TGTGCCAGCTCACCACCCGCAGGATTCAACACTGAAGCTTTCTTT

J gene: TRBJ1-1
D gene: -
V gene: TRBV5-1
clone size: -
CDR3 protein: CASSLGRVPEAFF
CDR3 DNA: TGCGCCAGCAGCTTGGGTCGGGTCCCTGAAGCTTTCTTT

J gene: TRBJ1-3
D gene: TRBD1
V gene: TRBV5-1
clone size: -
CDR3 protein: CASSWGLRDSVSSGNTIYF
CDR3 DNA: TGCGCCAGCAGCTGGGGCCTCCGGGACAGCGTTAGCTCTGGAAACACCATATATTTT

J gene: TRBJ1-5
D gene: TRBD1
V gene: TRBV6-1
clone size: -
CDR3 protein: CASSPGQGIQPQHF
CDR3 DNA: TGTGCCAGCAGCCCGGGACAGGGGATTCAGCCCCAGCATTTT

J gene: TRBJ1-6
D gene: -
V gene: TRBV6-5
clone size: -
CDR3 protein: CASSYTATGLDSPLHF
CDR3 DNA: TGTGCCAGCAGTTACACAGCTACAGGGCTGGATTCACCCCTCCACTTT

J gene: TRBJ2-5
D gene: TRBD2
V gene: TRBV5-1
clone size: few
CDR3 protein: CASSLGVAGVETQYF
CDR3 DNA: TGCGCCAGCAGCTTGGGGGTAGCGGGGGTTGAGACCCAGTACTTC

J gene: TRBJ1-2
D gene: -
V gene: TRBV19
clone size: -
CDR3 protein: CASSFARNYGYTF
CDR3 DNA: TGTGCCAGTAGTTTCGCTAGAAACTATGGCTACACCTTC

J gene: TRBJ1-6
D gene: -
V gene: TRBV2
clone size: -
CDR3 protein: CASRVPGFKEIISPLHF
CDR3 DNA: TGTGCCAGCAGGGTCCCAGGGTTCAAGGAGATAATTTCACCCCTCCACTTT

J gene: TRBJ1-6
D gene: TRBD1
V gene: TRBV7-9
clone size: -
CDR3 protein: CASSQTGSSYNSPLHF
CDR3 DNA: TGTGCCAGCAGCCAGACAGGGAGCTCCTATAATTCACCCCTCCACTTT

J gene: TRBJ2-1
D gene: TRBD1
V gene: TRBV5-1
clone size: once
CDR3 protein: CASSLGTGIYNEQFF
CDR3 DNA: TGCGCCAGCAGCTTGGGGACAGGGATCTACAATGAGCAGTTCTTC

J gene: TRBJ2-2
D gene: -
V gene: TRBV9
clone size: once
CDR3 protein: CASSVVQGHGELFF
CDR3 DNA: TGTGCCAGCAGCGTAGTGCAGGGGCACGGGGAGCTGTTTTTT

J gene: TRBJ1-5
D gene: -
V gene: TRBV6-1
clone size: few
CDR3 protein: CASREDQPQHF
CDR3 DNA: TGTGCCAGCCGGGAGGATCAGCCCCAGCATTTT

J gene: TRBJ2-3
D gene: -
V gene: TRBV7-3
clone size: -
CDR3 protein: CASSLQGIPSTDTQYF
CDR3 DNA: TGTGCCAGTTCCTTACAGGGAATACCTAGCACAGATACGCAGTATTTT

J gene: TRBJ2-1
D gene: -
V gene: TRBV29-1
clone size: -
CDR3 protein: CSVPPGGGDDEQFF
CDR3 DNA: TGCAGCGTCCCGCCCGGGGGAGGTGATGATGAGCAGTTCTTC

J gene: TRBJ2-7
D gene: -
V gene: TRBV7-9
clone size: -
CDR3 protein: CASSPVRDSRSYEQYF
CDR3 DNA: TGTGCCAGCAGCCCCGTCCGCGATTCCCGGTCCTACGAGCAGTACTTC

J gene: TRBJ1-5
D gene: -
V gene: TRBV7-8
clone size: few
CDR3 protein: CASSLWAGPQHF
CDR3 DNA: TGTGCCAGCAGCTTATGGGCGGGGCCCCAGCATTTT

J gene: TRBJ2-3
D gene: TRBD2
V gene: TRBV10-3
clone size: -
CDR3 protein: CAISEGGLADTQYF
CDR3 DNA: TGTGCCATCAGTGAGGGCGGACTAGCGGATACGCAGTATTTT

J gene: TRBJ1-2
D gene: -
V gene: TRBV4-2
clone size: few
CDR3 protein: CASSQDGQPNYGYTF
CDR3 DNA: TGTGCCAGCAGCCAAGACGGACAGCCCAACTATGGCTACACCTTC

J gene: TRBJ2-2
D gene: -
V gene: TRBV6-5
clone size: -
CDR3 protein: CASSYSPGSGELFF
CDR3 DNA: TGTGCCAGCAGTTACTCGCCCGGGTCGGGGGAGCTGTTTTTT

J gene: TRBJ1-5
D gene: TRBD1
V gene: TRBV29-1
clone size: -
CDR3 protein: CSVKGQSNQPQHF
CDR3 DNA: TGCAGCGTGAAGGGACAGAGCAATCAGCCCCAGCATTTT

J gene: TRBJ1-6
D gene: -
V gene: TRBV19
clone size: -
CDR3 protein: CASRTGDSPLHF
CDR3 DNA: TGTGCCAGTAGGACCGGGGATTCACCCCTCCACTTT

J gene: TRBJ2-3
D gene: TRBD1
V gene: TRBV5-1
clone size: -
CDR3 protein: CASASGDRGTDTQYF
CDR3 DNA: TGCGCCAGCGCGTCGGGGGACAGGGGCACAGATACGCAGTATTTT

J gene: TRBJ1-2
D gene: -
V gene: TRBV6-5
clone size: -
CDR3 protein: CASTLRQGRGYTF
CDR3 DNA: TGTGCCAGCACCTTGAGGCAGGGGCGCGGCTACACCTTC

J gene: TRBJ1-4
D gene: TRBD1
V gene: TRBV5-1
clone size: -
CDR3 protein: CASSPGTGGREKLFF
CDR3 DNA: TGCGCCAGCAGCCCCGGGACAGGGGGACGGGAAAAACTGTTTTTT

J gene: TRBJ1-5
D gene: TRBD1
V gene: TRBV7-8
clone size: -
CDR3 protein: CASSLADREFGQPQHF
CDR3 DNA: TGTGCCAGCAGCTTAGCCGACAGGGAGTTCGGTCAGCCCCAGCATTTT

J gene: TRBJ2-5
D gene: TRBD1
V gene: TRBV7-3
clone size: -
CDR3 protein: CASSSGGRETQYF
CDR3 DNA: TGTGCCAGCAGCTCAGGGGGAAGAGAGACCCAGTACTTC

J gene: TRBJ2-7
D gene: -
V gene: TRBV9
clone size: -
CDR3 protein: CASSPRGPLSYEQYF
CDR3 DNA: TGTGCCAGCAGCCCCAGGGGCCCCCTCTCCTACGAGCAGTACTTC

J gene: TRBJ1-5
D gene: TRBD1
V gene: TRBV19
clone size: -
CDR3 protein: CASSIQGAGQPQHF
CDR3 DNA: TGTGCCAGTAGTATCCAGGGGGCCGGGCAGCCCCAGCATTTT

J gene: TRBJ1-1
D gene: -
V gene: TRBV19
clone size: once
CDR3 protein: CASTRANTEAFF
CDR3 DNA: TGTGCCAGTACACGCGCGAACACTGAAGCTTTCTTT

J gene: TRBJ1-3
D gene: TRBD1
V gene: TRBV5-1
clone size: -
CDR3 protein: CASSREGANTIYF
CDR3 DNA: TGCGCCAGCAGCCGCGAGGGGGCAAACACCATATATTTT

J gene: TRBJ1-3
D gene: -
V gene: TRBV5-4
clone size: few
CDR3 protein: CASSVGQLSSGNTIYF
CDR3 DNA: TGTGCCAGCAGCGTAGGACAGTTGAGCTCTGGAAACACCATATATTTT

J gene: TRBJ2-2
D gene: -
V gene: TRBV7-8
clone size: -
CDR3 protein: CASSLLPGGGLNTGELFF
CDR3 DNA: TGTGCCAGCAGCTTACTTCCCGGCGGGGGCCTGAACACCGGGGAGCTGTTTTTT

J gene: TRBJ2-7
D gene: -
V gene: TRBV5-1
clone size: -
CDR3 protein: CASSWETTGFEQYF
CDR3 DNA: TGCGCCAGCAGCTGGGAAACCACAGGGTTCGAGCAGTACTTC

J gene: TRBJ2-5
D gene: -
V gene: TRBV6-1
clone size: -
CDR3 protein: CASSPLGGETQYF
CDR3 DNA: TGTGCCAGCAGTCCATTGGGGGGAGAGACCCAGTACTTC

J gene: TRBJ1-1
D gene: -
V gene: TRBV6-1
clone size: -
CDR3 protein: CASSVSPFWNTEAFF
CDR3 DNA: TGTGCCAGCAGTGTTTCCCCTTTTTGGAACACTGAAGCTTTCTTT

J gene: TRBJ1-4
D gene: -
V gene: TRBV18
clone size: once
CDR3 protein: CASSDFSTNEKLFF
CDR3 DNA: TGTGCCAGCAGCGACTTTTCAACTAATGAAAAACTGTTTTTT